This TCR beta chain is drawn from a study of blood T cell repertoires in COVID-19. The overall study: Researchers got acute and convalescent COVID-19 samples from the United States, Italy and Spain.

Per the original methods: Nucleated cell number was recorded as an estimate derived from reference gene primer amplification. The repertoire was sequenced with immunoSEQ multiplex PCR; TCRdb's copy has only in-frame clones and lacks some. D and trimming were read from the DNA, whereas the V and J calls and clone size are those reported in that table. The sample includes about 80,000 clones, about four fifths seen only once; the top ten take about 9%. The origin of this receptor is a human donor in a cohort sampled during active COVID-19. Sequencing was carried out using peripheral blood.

CDR3 in DNA: TGTGCCAGCAGCTTAAAGGGGACAACAAAATCCACAGATACGCAGTATTTT. Translated, it gives CASSLKGTTKSTDTQYF. This sequence joins TRBV7-3 and TRBJ2-3; tentatively, D is TRBD1 (6 bases). Trimming took off 1 base at V and 2 bases at J, with 16 bases between the two ends. The germline CDR1 and CDR2 sequences are SGHTA and FQGTGA. The CDR3 runs 17 residues. Using reference TRBV7-3 and TRBJ2-3 for the parts outside the CDR3, the full variable domain is GAGVSQTPSNKVTEKGKYVELRCDPISGHTALYWYRQSLGQGPEFLIYFQGTGAADDSGLPNDRFFAVRPEGSVSTLKIQRTERGDSAVYLCASSLKGTTKSTDTQYFGPGTRLTVL.